This T cell receptor (beta chain) was sequenced during a study of glioma-infiltrating T cells. Trimming removed 3 bases from V and 6 bases from J, with 11 bases in between. The CDR3 totals 13 residues. CDR1 is LNHNV, CDR2 YYDKDF, per germline (reference sequence). Using RNA template, CDR3s of TCR alpha and beta were amplified with iRepertoire arm-PCR. TCRdb fed the multiplex PCR reads into MiXCR, producing one record per CDR3 protein. The profile shows about 190,000 distinct CDR3 sequences, around 30% of them singletons. Points from the study as a whole: Very few CDR3 sequences were shared between tissue and blood.

As to this clonotype: What it recognizes is unknown.

This chain connects TRBV15 to TRBJ1-1; no firm D call. The sequence was obtained from a human donor with low-grade glioma or glioblastoma, undergoing nonglioma brain surgery, or in good health (not recorded which). The sample consisted of glioma tissue, nonneoplastic brain tissue, or PBMCs (not recorded which). CDR3 nucleotides: TGTGCCACCAGCAGCCTCTCGGGTTCTGAAGCTTTCTTT. Protein: CATSSLSGSEAFF.